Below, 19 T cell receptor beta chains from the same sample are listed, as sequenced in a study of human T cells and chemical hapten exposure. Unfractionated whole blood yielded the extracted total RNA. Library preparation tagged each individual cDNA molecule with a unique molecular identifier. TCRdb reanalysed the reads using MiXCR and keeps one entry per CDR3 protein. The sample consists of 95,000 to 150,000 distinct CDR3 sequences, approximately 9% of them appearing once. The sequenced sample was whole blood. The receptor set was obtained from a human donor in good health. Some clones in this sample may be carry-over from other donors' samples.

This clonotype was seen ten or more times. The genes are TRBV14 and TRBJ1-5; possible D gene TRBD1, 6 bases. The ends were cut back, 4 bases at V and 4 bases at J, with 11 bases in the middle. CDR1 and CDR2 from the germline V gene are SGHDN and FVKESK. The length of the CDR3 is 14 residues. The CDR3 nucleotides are TGTGCCAGCAGCCCCCGGGGGCGTAATCAGCCCCAGCATTTT. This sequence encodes CASSPRGRNQPQHF.

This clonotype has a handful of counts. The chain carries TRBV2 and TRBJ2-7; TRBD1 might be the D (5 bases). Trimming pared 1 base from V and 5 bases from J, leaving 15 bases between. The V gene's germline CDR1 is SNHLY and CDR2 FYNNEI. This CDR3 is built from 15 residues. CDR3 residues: CASSEVLTGWNEQYF. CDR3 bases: TGTGCCAGCAGTGAAGTCCTCACAGGCTGGAACGAGCAGTACTTC.

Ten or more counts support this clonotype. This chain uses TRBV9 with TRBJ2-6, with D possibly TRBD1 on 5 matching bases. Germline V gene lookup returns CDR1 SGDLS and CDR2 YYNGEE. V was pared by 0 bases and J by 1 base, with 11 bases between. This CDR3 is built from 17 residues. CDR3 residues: CASSVGLRASGANVLTF. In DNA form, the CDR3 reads TGTGCCAGCAGCGTAGGGCTCAGGGCTTCTGGGGCCAACGTCCTGACTTTC.

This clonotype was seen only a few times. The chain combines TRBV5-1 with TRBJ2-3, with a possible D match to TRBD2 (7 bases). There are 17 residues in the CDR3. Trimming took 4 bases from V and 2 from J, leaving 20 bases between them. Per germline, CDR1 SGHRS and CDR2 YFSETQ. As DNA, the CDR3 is TGCGCCAGCAGCGCGGGGGACACTTCATACCTCACAGATACGCAGTATTTT. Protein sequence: CASSAGDTSYLTDTQYF.

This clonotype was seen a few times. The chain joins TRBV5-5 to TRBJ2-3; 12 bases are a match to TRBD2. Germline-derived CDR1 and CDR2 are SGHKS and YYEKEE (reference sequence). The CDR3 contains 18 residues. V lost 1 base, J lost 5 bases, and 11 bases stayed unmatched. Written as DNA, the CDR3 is TGTGCCAGCAGCTTGTTACTAGCGGGGGGTGCCCAGGTAGATACGCAGTATTTT. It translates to CASSLLLAGGAQVDTQYF.

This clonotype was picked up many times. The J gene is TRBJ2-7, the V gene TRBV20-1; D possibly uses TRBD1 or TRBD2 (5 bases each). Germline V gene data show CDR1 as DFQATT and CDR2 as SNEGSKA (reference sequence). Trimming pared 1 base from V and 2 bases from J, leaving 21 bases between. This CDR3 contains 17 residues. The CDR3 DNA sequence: TGCAGTGCTAGAGTTGGTTTGGGGGTCCTGGAAGCCTACGAGCAGTACTTC. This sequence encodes CSARVGLGVLEAYEQYF.

The CDR3 loop reads CASSISGTAYNEQFF. For the CDR3, the DNA is TGTGCCAGTAGTATATCCGGGACAGCCTACAATGAGCAGTTCTTC. This chain connects TRBV19 to TRBJ2-1, with 7 nucleotides matching TRBD1. The length of the CDR3 is 15 residues. Germline CDR1 is LNHDA and CDR2 is SQIVND (reference sequence). The trim removed 2 bases at V and 2 bases at J, leaving 3 bases unmatched.

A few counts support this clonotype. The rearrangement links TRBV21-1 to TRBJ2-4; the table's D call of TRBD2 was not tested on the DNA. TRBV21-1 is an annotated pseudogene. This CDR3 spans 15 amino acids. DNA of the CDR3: TGTGCCAGCAGACCTAGTGGACTGCCGAAGGACATTCAGTACTTC. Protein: CASRPSGLPKDIQYF.

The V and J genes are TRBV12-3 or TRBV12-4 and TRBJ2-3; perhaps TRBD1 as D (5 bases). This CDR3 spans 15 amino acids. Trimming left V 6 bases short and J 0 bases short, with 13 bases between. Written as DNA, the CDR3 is TGTGCCAGCAGCCCCAGGGTCCCTAGCACAGATACGCAGTATTTT. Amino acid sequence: CASSPRVPSTDTQYF.

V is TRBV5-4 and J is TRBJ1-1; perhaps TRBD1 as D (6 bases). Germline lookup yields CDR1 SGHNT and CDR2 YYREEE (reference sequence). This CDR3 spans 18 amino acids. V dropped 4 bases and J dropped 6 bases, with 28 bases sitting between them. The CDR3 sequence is CASSPEGGRARYYAEAFF. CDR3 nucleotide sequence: TGTGCCAGCAGCCCGGAGGGGGGGCGGGCGAGGTACTACGCTGAAGCTTTCTTT.

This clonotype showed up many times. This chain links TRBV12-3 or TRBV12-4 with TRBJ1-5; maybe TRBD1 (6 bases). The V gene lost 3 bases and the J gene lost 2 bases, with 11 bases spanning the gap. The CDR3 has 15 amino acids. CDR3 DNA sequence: TGTGCCAGCAGTTTTTGGGGGGCCGGCAATCAGCCCCAGCATTTT. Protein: CASSFWGAGNQPQHF.

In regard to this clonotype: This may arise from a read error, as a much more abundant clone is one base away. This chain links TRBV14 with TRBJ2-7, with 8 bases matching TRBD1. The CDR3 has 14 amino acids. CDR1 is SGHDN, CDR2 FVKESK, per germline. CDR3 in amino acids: CASSHRGRVYGQYF. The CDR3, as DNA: TGTGCCAGCAGCCACAGGGGGCGAGTCTACGGGCAGTACTTC.

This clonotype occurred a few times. The CDR3 DNA sequence: TGTGCCACCCCCGTGCTGCCCGGGACAGCCGAGCAGTACTTC. It is translated as CATPVLPGTAEQYF. The chain employs TRBV15 and TRBJ2-7; the match to TRBD1 covers 7 bases. The CDR3 is made up of 14 amino acids. CDR1 is LNHNV, CDR2 YYDKDF, per germline (reference sequence). After removal of 8 bases from V and 6 bases from J, the junction contained 13 bases not matched to a gene.

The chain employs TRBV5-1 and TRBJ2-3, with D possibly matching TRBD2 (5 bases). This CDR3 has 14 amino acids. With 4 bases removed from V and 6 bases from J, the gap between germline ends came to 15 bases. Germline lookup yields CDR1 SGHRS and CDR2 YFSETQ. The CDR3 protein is CASSLWGDKDTQYF. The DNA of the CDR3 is TGCGCCAGCAGCCTGTGGGGAGATAAGGATACGCAGTATTTT.

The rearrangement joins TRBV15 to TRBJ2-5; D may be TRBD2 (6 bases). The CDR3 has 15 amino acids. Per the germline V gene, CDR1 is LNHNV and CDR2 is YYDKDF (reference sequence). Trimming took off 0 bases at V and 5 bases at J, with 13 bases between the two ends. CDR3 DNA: TGTGCCACCAGCAGAGAGGTGACTAGGGTTGAGACCCAGTACTTC. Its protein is CATSREVTRVETQYF.

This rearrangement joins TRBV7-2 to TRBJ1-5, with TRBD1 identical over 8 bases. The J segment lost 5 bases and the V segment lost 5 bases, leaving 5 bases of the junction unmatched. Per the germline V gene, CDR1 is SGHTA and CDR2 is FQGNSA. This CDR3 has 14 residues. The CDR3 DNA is TGTGCCAGCAGCCGATCAGGGGGCGATCAGCCCCAGCATTTT. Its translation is CASSRSGGDQPQHF.

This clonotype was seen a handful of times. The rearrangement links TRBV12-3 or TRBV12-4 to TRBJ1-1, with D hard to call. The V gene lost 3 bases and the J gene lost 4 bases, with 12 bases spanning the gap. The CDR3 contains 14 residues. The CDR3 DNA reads TGTGCCAGCAGTTTTAAACAGCGCACCACTGAAGCTTTCTTT. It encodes CASSFKQRTTEAFF.

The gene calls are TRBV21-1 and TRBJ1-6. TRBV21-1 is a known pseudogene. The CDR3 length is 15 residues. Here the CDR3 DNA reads TGTGCCAGCTTTTTGGCGAGCTCCTATAATTCACCCCTCCACTTT. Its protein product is CASFLASSYNSPLHF.

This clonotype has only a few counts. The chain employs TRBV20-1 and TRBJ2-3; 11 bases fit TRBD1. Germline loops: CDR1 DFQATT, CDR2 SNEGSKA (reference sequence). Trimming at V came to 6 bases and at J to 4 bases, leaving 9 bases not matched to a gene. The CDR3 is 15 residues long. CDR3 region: CSALMRDRGADTQYF. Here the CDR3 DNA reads TGCAGTGCCCTAATGCGGGACAGGGGGGCAGATACGCAGTATTTT.